What follows are 30 T cell receptor beta chains derived from one specimen sequenced in a study of human T cells and chemical hapten exposure. TCRdb processed the RACE reads anew with MiXCR; each CDR3 protein has one entry. The table shows roughly 71,000 distinct CDR3 sequences, with 11% occurring only once. Time point in this sample: patch test 3, about 24 weeks after DPC sensitization. Treatment specified: therapeutic diphenylcyclopropenone sensitization with weekly scalp DPC. This material consisted of whole blood, taken in connection with sensitization to the hapten diphenylcyclopropenone (DPC). The origin of the receptors is a woman in her fifties or sixties with alopecia areata. Some clones in this sample may be carry-over from other donors' samples.

This clonotype was counted many times. V is TRBV24-1 and J is TRBJ1-2; weak D call: TRBD1 (5 bases). This CDR3 spans 12 amino acids. Germline V CDR1 and CDR2: KGHDR, SFDVKD. V was cut by 0 bases and J by 12 bases, with 10 bases left in between. DNA for the CDR3: TGTGCCACCAGTGATTTGTCCGACAGACACACCTTC. Translating gives CATSDLSDRHTF.

The sample holds many counts of this clonotype. The rearrangement uses TRBV28 and TRBJ2-2, with 8 bases fitting TRBD2. The germline V gene has CDR1 MDHEN and CDR2 SYDVKM. This CDR3 has 13 residues. The junction had 5 bases not matched to a gene; V was cut back by 8 bases and J by 6 bases. Here the CDR3 DNA reads TGTGCCAGCGGGGGACTAGGCCCCGGGGAGCTGTTTTTT. Protein product: CASGGLGPGELFF.

The genes are TRBV7-2 and TRBJ2-3; D remains unclear. The CDR3 runs to 14 residues. Germline CDR1 is SGHTA and CDR2 is FQGNSA. Trimming removed 5 bases at V and 4 bases at J, with 13 bases between. The CDR3 bases are TGTGCCAGCAGCGGGAAGGACCACCCAGATACGCAGTATTTT. This translates into CASSGKDHPDTQYF.

This clonotype was counted many times. The chain combines TRBV7-2 with TRBJ1-1; 7 positions agree with TRBD1. Looked up from germline, CDR1 is SGHTA and CDR2 is FQGNSA. The CDR3 length is 13 residues. The junction had 9 bases not matched to a gene; V was cut back by 7 bases and J by 7 bases. CDR3 coding DNA: TGTGCCAGCACCCCCGGGAGGGGGCTTGAAGCTTTCTTT. This codes for CASTPGRGLEAFF.

This clonotype has a count of ten or more. The chain combines TRBV28 with TRBJ2-3; 13 positions match TRBD2. The CDR3 sequence is 16 residues long. CDR1 MDHEN and CDR2 SYDVKM come from the germline V gene. The ends lost 6 bases at V and 2 bases at J; junction bases unmatched: 5. CDR3 residues: CASRGGLAGITDTQYF. The CDR3 DNA reads as TGTGCCAGCAGGGGGGGACTAGCGGGGATCACAGATACGCAGTATTTT.

The rearrangement joins TRBV7-9 to TRBJ2-1; no clear D gene. This CDR3 is 12 amino acids long. Trimming cost V 1 base and J 12 bases, with 10 bases left between them. The germline gives CDR1 SEHNR, CDR2 FQNEAQ (reference sequence). The CDR3 nucleotides are TGTGCCAGCAGCTTAGTACTGCGTGGGCAGTTCTTC. Protein: CASSLVLRGQFF.

The chain employs TRBV6-5 and TRBJ2-1, with D perhaps being TRBD1 or TRBD2 (5 bases each). V gave up 0 bases and J gave up 3 bases, with 9 bases separating them. This CDR3 contains 15 residues. Per germline, CDR1 MNHEY and CDR2 SVGAGI. The CDR3 here is CASSYSWGNYNEQFF. CDR3 bases: TGTGCCAGCAGTTACTCCTGGGGGAACTACAATGAGCAGTTCTTC.

The chain has TRBV20-1 and TRBJ1-2; D is undetermined. This CDR3 is 13 amino acids long. Trimming pared 2 bases from V and 8 bases from J, leaving 15 bases between. Germline V CDR1 and CDR2: DFQATT, SNEGSKA (reference sequence). The CDR3 DNA is TGCAGTGCTAGAAAGATCCGCCCCCAGGGCTACACCTTC. It specifies CSARKIRPQGYTF.

In this sample, this clonotype turned up a few times. V gene TRBV7-6 combines with J gene TRBJ1-3, with no clear D. V was trimmed by 5 bases and J by 0 bases, leaving 17 bases between them. The CDR3 spans 17 residues. Looked up from germline, CDR1 is SGHVS and CDR2 is FNYEAQ. The CDR3 bases are TGTGCCAGCAGCCCCGTGCAGGACGGCTACTCTGGAAACACCATATATTTT. It is translated as CASSPVQDGYSGNTIYF.

In its sample, this clonotype was seen a few times. V usage is TRBV5-1 and J usage is TRBJ2-5; 7 nucleotides match TRBD1. V shed 2 bases, J shed 5 bases, and the junction held 9 bases outside the gene matches. Germline V gene sequence: CDR1 SGHRS, CDR2 YFSETQ. The CDR3 consists of 15 residues. In nucleotides, the CDR3 is TGCGCCAGCAGCTTAGCCGGGACAGCACGGGAGACCCAGTACTTC. It translates to CASSLAGTARETQYF.

This clonotype has a handful of counts. The chain joins TRBV5-5 to TRBJ1-1; no clear D. The CDR3 covers 13 residues. Trimming cost V 4 bases and J 1 base, with 8 bases left between them. The germline gives CDR1 SGHKS, CDR2 YYEKEE (reference sequence). In DNA form, the CDR3 reads TGTGCCAGCAGCCCCTGGTCGAACACTGAAGCTTTCTTT. Protein: CASSPWSNTEAFF. The entire variable domain, with the rest obtained from reference TRBV5-5 and TRBJ1-1, is as follows: DAGVTQSPTHLIKTRGQQVTLRCSPISGHKSVSWYQQVLGQGPQFIFQYYEKEERGRGNFPDRFSARQFPNYSSELNVNALLLGDSALYLCASSPWSNTEAFFGQGTRLTVV.

The rearrangement links TRBV4-2 to TRBJ2-3; 11 positions agree with TRBD2. The CDR3 has 15 residues. The V gene's germline CDR1 is LGHNA and CDR2 YNFKEQ. V gave up 8 bases and J gave up 1 base; unmatched junction bases: 5. CDR3 residues: CASRNSGGGTDTQYF. The CDR3 DNA follows: TGTGCCAGCCGAAATAGCGGGGGGGGCACAGATACGCAGTATTTT.

This clonotype was seen at least ten times. This chain links TRBV24-1 with TRBJ2-7; D is uncertain. Trimming took off 3 bases at V and 8 bases at J, with 16 bases between the two ends. Germline V gives CDR1 KGHDR, CDR2 SFDVKD. This CDR3 region has 14 residues. Here the CDR3 reads CATSDETTHPQQYF. DNA of the CDR3: TGTGCCACCAGTGATGAGACAACCCACCCTCAGCAGTACTTC.

The chain is built from TRBV12-3 or TRBV12-4 and TRBJ2-7; D not resolved. The CDR3 extends over 13 amino acids. Trimming cost V 1 base and J 4 bases, with 8 bases left between them. In DNA form, the CDR3 reads TGTGCCAGCAGTTTAGTAAGAAATTACGAGCAGTACTTC. It specifies CASSLVRNYEQYF.

The CDR3 sequence: CASSLSGQGVAYF. DNA of the CDR3: TGTGCCAGCAGTTTATCAGGGCAGGGAGTTGCGTACTTC. The V and J genes are TRBV28 and TRBJ2-7, with D perhaps being TRBD1 or TRBD2 (5 bases each). V was pared by 1 base and J by 12 bases, with 16 bases between. The CDR3 spans 13 residues. Germline values: CDR1 MDHEN, CDR2 SYDVKM.

This clonotype was seen more than once but under ten times. The rearrangement links TRBV5-1 to TRBJ2-6; D is unclear. CDR3 length equals 16 residues. Trimming left V 7 bases short and J 4 bases short, with 18 bases between. Germline V gene data show CDR1 as SGHRS and CDR2 as YFSETQ. The chain's CDR3 is CASGVSSSTGANVLTF. CDR3 DNA: TGCGCCAGCGGGGTATCCAGTTCGACCGGGGCCAACGTCCTGACTTTC.

A few counts support this clonotype. The chain recombines TRBV20-1 with TRBJ1-6, with 7 bases lining up with TRBD1. The germline gives CDR1 DFQATT, CDR2 SNEGSKA (reference sequence). There are 13 residues in the CDR3. Trimming took 1 base from V and 10 from J; bases not matched to a gene: 4. CDR3 loop: CSARGQGISPLHF. Here the CDR3 DNA reads TGCAGTGCTAGAGGACAGGGAATCTCACCCCTCCACTTT.

In its sample, this clonotype was seen a few times. The chain carries TRBV18 and TRBJ1-2; D is possibly TRBD1 (6 bases). Germline V gene data show CDR1 as KGHSH and CDR2 as LQKENI. The CDR3 extends over 16 amino acids. Trimming left V 6 bases short and J 0 bases short, with 17 bases between. CDR3 bases: TGTGCCAGCTCTCCGACATCAGGGGCAACTAACTATGGCTACACCTTC. Residues: CASSPTSGATNYGYTF.

This clonotype has a count of ten or more. This chain uses TRBV10-2 with TRBJ2-3; unclear D gene. V was trimmed by 2 bases and J by 2 bases, leaving 5 bases between them. From germline, CDR1 is WSHSY and CDR2 SAAADI. The CDR3 is made up of 13 amino acids. The CDR3 here is CASSERFTDTQYF. CDR3 bases: TGCGCCAGCAGTGAGCGATTCACAGATACGCAGTATTTT.

The chain carries TRBV7-2 and TRBJ2-7; D is ambiguous. Looked up from germline, CDR1 is SGHTA and CDR2 is FQGNSA. The CDR3 spans 11 residues. V lost 5 bases, J lost 0 bases, and 2 bases lay in between. The CDR3: CASSTSYEQYF. The CDR3 DNA reads TGTGCCAGCAGCACCTCCTACGAGCAGTACTTC.

This clonotype has a handful of counts. This chain uses TRBV7-9 with TRBJ2-5, with no clear D. V dropped 0 bases and J dropped 3 bases, with 11 bases sitting between them. CDR1 is SEHNR, CDR2 FQNEAQ, per germline (reference sequence). There are 15 residues in the CDR3. The CDR3 sequence: CASSLAAEQKETQYF. The DNA of the CDR3 is TGTGCCAGCAGCTTAGCTGCGGAGCAAAAAGAGACCCAGTACTTC.

This clonotype has a count of ten or more. This chain links TRBV6-5 with TRBJ1-5, with D unresolved. Trimming took 0 bases from V and 5 from J, leaving 5 bases between them. Germline lookup yields CDR1 MNHEY and CDR2 SVGAGI. The CDR3 is made up of 13 amino acids. The CDR3 here is CASSYSSDQPQHF. CDR3 nucleotides: TGTGCCAGCAGTTACTCCTCGGATCAGCCCCAGCATTTT.

The chain recombines TRBV27 with TRBJ1-2, with D unresolved. The V gene's germline CDR1 is MNHEY and CDR2 SMNVEV (reference sequence). Trimming left V 5 bases short and J 5 bases short, with 18 bases between. The CDR3 consists of 15 residues. CDR3: CASSPRRTPWYGYTF. CDR3 bases: TGTGCCAGCAGTCCCCGACGTACCCCCTGGTATGGCTACACCTTC.

This clonotype was detected a few times. The chain employs TRBV20-1 and TRBJ2-1, with D possibly matching TRBD1 (5 bases). Trimming pared 5 bases from V and 5 bases from J, leaving 16 bases between. CDR3 length equals 14 residues. Looked up from germline, CDR1 is DFQATT and CDR2 is SNEGSKA (reference sequence). The DNA for the CDR3 is TGCAGTGCTCCCGCCCGAGACAGAGACAATGAGCAGTTCTTC. Translation gives CSAPARDRDNEQFF.

This clonotype was seen a handful of times. This chain joins TRBV2 and TRBJ2-2; weak D call: TRBD1 (5 bases). This CDR3 comprises 13 residues. Germline CDR1 is SNHLY and CDR2 is FYNNEI. Trimming took 8 bases from V and 6 from J, leaving 13 bases between them. CDR3 sequence reads: CASAQGWAGELFF. Here the CDR3 DNA reads TGTGCCAGCGCCCAGGGTTGGGCCGGGGAGCTGTTTTTT.

Only a few counts were recorded for this clonotype. V usage is TRBV28 and J usage is TRBJ1-1; the D is unclear. CDR3 size: 12 residues. Germline assignment: CDR1 MDHEN and CDR2 SYDVKM. The germline V and J ends were trimmed by 3 bases and 6 bases, with 8 bases remaining between them. In DNA, the CDR3 is TGTGCCAGCAGTTTTCTCCCTTCTGAAGCTTTCTTT. Translated: CASSFLPSEAFF.

This chain links TRBV14 with TRBJ2-1; 8 bases fit TRBD2. From germline, CDR1 is SGHDN and CDR2 FVKESK. Trimming took 2 bases from V and 8 from J; bases not matched to a gene: 17. CDR3 size: 18 residues. This CDR3 is CASSQLTGLAPLQDEQFF. DNA of the CDR3: TGTGCCAGCAGCCAACTAACAGGACTAGCCCCTCTACAGGATGAGCAGTTCTTC.

This clonotype was seen at least ten times. V and J are TRBV11-2 and TRBJ1-2; possible D gene TRBD1, 5 bases. Germline V gives CDR1 SGHAT, CDR2 FQNNGV. V dropped 5 bases and J dropped 3 bases, with 22 bases sitting between them. This CDR3 has 17 residues. The CDR3 DNA sequence: TGTGCCAGCAGCCCAACTTCCGGGGGTAGGGCCCACTATGGCTACACCTTC. Protein: CASSPTSGGRAHYGYTF. Full variable domain (outside the CDR3, taken from reference TRBV11-2 and TRBJ1-2): EAGVAQSPRYKIIEKRQSVAFWCNPISGHATLYWYQQILGQGPKLLIQFQNNGVVDDSQLPKDRFSAERLKGVDSTLKIQPAKLEDSAVYLCASSPTSGGRAHYGYTFGSGTRLTVV.

This clonotype was detected many times. The chain combines TRBV2 with TRBJ1-1; D is undetermined. Germline CDR1 is SNHLY and CDR2 is FYNNEI. V gave up 5 bases and J gave up 1 base, with 8 bases separating them. The CDR3 length is 13 residues. The CDR3 DNA sequence: TGTGCCAGCAGTTCCAACCCGAACACTGAAGCTTTCTTT. Translated, it gives CASSSNPNTEAFF.

In its sample, this clonotype was seen many times. This rearrangement joins TRBV6-5 to TRBJ1-5; no clear D. Germline loops: CDR1 MNHEY, CDR2 SVGAGI. The CDR3 totals 15 residues. V was pared by 6 bases and J by 0 bases, with 12 bases between. As DNA, the CDR3 is TGTGCCAGCAGCAGTCAGCCTTATAGCAATCAGCCCCAGCATTTT. Translation: CASSSQPYSNQPQHF.